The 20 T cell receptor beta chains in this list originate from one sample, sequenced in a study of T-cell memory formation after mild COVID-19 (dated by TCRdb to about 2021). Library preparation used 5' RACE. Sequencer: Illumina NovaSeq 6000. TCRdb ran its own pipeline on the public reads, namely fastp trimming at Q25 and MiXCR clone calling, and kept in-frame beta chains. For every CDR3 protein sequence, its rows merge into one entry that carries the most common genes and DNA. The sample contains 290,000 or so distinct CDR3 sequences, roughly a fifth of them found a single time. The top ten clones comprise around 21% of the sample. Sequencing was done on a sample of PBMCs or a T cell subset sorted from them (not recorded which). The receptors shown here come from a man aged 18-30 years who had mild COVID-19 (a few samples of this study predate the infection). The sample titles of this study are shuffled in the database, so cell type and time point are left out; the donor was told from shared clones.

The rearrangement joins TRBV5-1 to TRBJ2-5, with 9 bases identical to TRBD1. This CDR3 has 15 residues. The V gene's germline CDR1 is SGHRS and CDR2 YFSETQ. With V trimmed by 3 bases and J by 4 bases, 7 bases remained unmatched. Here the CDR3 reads CASSWTGTGRETQYF. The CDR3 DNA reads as TGCGCCAGCAGCTGGACCGGGACAGGGAGAGAGACCCAGTACTTC.

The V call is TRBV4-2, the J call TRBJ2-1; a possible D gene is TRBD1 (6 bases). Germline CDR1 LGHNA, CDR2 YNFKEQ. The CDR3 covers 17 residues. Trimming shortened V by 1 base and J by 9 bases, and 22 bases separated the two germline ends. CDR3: CASSQGRRSVGAGEQFF. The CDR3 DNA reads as TGTGCCAGCAGCCAAGGCCGGCGCAGCGTGGGGGCAGGTGAGCAGTTCTTC.

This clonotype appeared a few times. The CDR3 reads CASRDRGVHEQYF. CDR3 sequence (DNA): TGTGCCAGCCGGGACAGGGGGGTCCACGAGCAGTACTTC. The chain joins TRBV6-1 to TRBJ2-7; 11 positions agree with TRBD1. CDR1 is MNHNS, CDR2 SASEGT, per germline. V was pared by 8 bases and J by 5 bases, with 5 bases of the junction left unmatched. This CDR3 spans 13 amino acids.

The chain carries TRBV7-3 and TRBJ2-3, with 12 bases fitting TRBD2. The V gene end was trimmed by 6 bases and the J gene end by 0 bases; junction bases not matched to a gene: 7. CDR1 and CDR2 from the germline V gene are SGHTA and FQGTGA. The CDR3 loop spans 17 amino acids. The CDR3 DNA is TGTGCCAGCAGTCCTAGCGGGGGGGGAGCCAGCACAGATACGCAGTATTTT. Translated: CASSPSGGGASTDTQYF.

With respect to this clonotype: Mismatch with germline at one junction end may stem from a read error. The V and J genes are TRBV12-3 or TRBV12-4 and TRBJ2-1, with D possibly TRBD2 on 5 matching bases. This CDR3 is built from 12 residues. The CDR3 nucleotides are TGTGCCAGCAGTTCGACGTTGATCGGGGTGATCTTC. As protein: CASSSTLIGVIF.

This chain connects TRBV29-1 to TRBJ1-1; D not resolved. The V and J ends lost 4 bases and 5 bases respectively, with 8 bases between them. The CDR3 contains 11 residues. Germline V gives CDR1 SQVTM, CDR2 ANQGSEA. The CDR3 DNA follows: TGCAGCGTTGTTTTAACTACTGAAGCTTTCTTT. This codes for CSVVLTTEAFF.

The CDR3, as DNA: TGTGCCGGGCGGGGGTATGGCTACACCTTC. Protein product: CAGRGYGYTF. The chain recombines TRBV6-5 with TRBJ1-2, with a possible D match to TRBD1 (5 bases). The germline V gene has CDR1 MNHEY and CDR2 SVGAGI. There are 10 residues in the CDR3. V gave up 11 bases and J gave up 5 bases, with 9 bases separating them.

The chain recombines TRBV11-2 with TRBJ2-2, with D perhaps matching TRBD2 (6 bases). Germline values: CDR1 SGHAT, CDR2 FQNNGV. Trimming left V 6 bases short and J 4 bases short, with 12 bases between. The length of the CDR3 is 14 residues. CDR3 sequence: CASRSGPSTGELFF. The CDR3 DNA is TGTGCCAGCAGGAGCGGGCCGAGCACCGGGGAGCTGTTTTTT.

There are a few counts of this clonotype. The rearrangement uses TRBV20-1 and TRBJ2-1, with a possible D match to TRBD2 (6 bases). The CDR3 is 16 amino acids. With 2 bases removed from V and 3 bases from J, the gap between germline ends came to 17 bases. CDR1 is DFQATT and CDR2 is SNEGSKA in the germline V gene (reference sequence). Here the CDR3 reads CSARTLSSADYNEQFF. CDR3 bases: TGCAGTGCTAGAACCCTCTCTAGCGCTGACTACAATGAGCAGTTCTTC.

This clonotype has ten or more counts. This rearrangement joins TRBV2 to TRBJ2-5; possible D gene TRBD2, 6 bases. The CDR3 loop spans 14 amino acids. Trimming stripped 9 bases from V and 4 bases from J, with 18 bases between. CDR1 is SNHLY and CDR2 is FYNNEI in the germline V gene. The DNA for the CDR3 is TGTGCCAGTTATAGCGTGGGAGGCGGAGAGACCCAGTACTTC. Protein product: CASYSVGGGETQYF.

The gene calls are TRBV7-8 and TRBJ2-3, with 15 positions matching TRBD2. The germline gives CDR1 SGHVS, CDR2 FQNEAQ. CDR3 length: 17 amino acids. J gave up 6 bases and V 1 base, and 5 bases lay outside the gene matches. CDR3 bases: TGTGCCAGCAGCTTAGAGGGACTAGCGGGGGGAACCGATACGCAGTATTTT. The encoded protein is CASSLEGLAGGTDTQYF.

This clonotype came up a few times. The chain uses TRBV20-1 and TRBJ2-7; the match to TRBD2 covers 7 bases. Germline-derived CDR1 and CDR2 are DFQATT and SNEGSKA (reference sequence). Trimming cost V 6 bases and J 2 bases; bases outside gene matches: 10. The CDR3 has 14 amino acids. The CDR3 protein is CSAWGGDTPYEQYV. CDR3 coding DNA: TGCAGTGCCTGGGGGGGGGATACCCCCTACGAGCAGTACGTC.

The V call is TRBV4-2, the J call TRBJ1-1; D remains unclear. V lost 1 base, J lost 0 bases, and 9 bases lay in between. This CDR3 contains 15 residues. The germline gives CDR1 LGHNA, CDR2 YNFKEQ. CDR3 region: CASSQGVSMNTEAFF. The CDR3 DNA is TGTGCCAGCAGCCAAGGCGTGAGCATGAACACTGAAGCTTTCTTT.

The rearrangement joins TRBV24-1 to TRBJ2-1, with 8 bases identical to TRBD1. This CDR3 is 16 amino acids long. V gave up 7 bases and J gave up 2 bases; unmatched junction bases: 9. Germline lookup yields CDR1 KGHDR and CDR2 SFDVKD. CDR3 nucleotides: TGTGCCACCAGCCCCACGAGGACAGGGACCTACAATGAGCAGTTCTTC. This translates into CATSPTRTGTYNEQFF.

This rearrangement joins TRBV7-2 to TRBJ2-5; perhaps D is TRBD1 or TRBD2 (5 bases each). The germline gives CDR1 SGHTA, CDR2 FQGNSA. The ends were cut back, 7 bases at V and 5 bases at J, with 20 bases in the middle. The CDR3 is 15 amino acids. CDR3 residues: CASTGDDKSRETQYF. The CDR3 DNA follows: TGTGCCAGCACTGGGGACGATAAATCCCGGGAGACCCAGTACTTC.

The CDR3 sequence: CASSVLGRGYTDTQYF. DNA of the CDR3: TGTGCCAGCAGCGTACTAGGGAGGGGATACACAGATACGCAGTATTTT. The chain couples TRBV7-2 to TRBJ2-3, with 7 bases matching TRBD2. This CDR3 comprises 16 residues. The germline V gene has CDR1 SGHTA and CDR2 FQGNSA. J was trimmed by 2 bases and V by 5 bases; bases with no gene match: 10.

CDR3 nucleotides: TGCAGTGCTAGAGGCGAGGTGAGGGGGAGAAACACTGAAGCTTTCTTT. This codes for CSARGEVRGRNTEAFF. This rearrangement joins TRBV20-1 to TRBJ1-1; D possibly corresponds to TRBD1 (6 bases). The CDR3 is 16 amino acids. Per the germline V gene, CDR1 is DFQATT and CDR2 is SNEGSKA (reference sequence). V dropped 1 base and J dropped 2 bases, with 17 bases sitting between them.

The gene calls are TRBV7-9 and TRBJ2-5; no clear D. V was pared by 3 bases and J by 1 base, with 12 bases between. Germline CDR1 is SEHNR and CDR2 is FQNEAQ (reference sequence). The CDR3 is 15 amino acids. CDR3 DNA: TGTGCCAGCAGCTTTATCGGACGGGTCCAAGAGACCCAGTACTTC. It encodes CASSFIGRVQETQYF.

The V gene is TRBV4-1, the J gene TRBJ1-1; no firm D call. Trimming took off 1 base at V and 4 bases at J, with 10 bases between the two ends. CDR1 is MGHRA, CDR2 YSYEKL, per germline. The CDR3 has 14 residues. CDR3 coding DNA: TGCGCCAGCAGCCAAGTAATCAGGCCCACTGAAGCTTTCTTT. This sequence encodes CASSQVIRPTEAFF.

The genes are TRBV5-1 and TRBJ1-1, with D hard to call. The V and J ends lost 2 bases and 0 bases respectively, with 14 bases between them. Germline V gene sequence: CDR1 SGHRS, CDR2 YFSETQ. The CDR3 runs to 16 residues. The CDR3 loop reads CASSLRPGRVNTEAFF. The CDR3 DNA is TGCGCCAGCAGCTTACGACCCGGACGTGTGAACACTGAAGCTTTCTTT.